A selection of T cell receptor beta chains follows, all from one sample in a study of cytomegalovirus exposure and HLA in healthy donors. Clones were read by immunoSEQ multiplex PCR, and TCRdb kept only the in-frame ones, dropping some. The sample has more than 80,000 clones; 70% to 80% are singletons. Sequences were obtained from PBMCs. These receptor sequences come from a man aged 55 to 70 in good health and CMV-seronegative. CDR3s include the opening cysteine and the closing phenylalanine or tryptophan. D genes are given only for firm matches. Not all rows give a size; the values are once, few, many and, for expanded clones, a class.

CDR3aa,CDR3nt,j_gene,abundance,v_gene,d_gene
CSVEDRTSGVDTQYF,TGCAGCGTTGAAGATCGTACTAGCGGGGTAGATACGCAGTATTTT,TRBJ2-3,NA,TRBV29-1,TRBD2
CASSQERGTEAFF,TGCGCCAGCAGCCAAGAAAGGGGCACTGAAGCTTTCTTT,TRBJ1-1,NA,TRBV4-1,NA
CASGDGQGYEQYF,TGTGCCAGCGGTGACGGACAGGGGTACGAGCAGTACTTC,TRBJ2-7,NA,TRBV6-6,TRBD1
CASGSGGLDLETQYF,TGTGCTAGTGGTTCGGGCGGACTCGACCTGGAGACCCAGTACTTC,TRBJ2-5,NA,TRBV12-5,NA
CASSYSDRSNSPLHF,TGTGCCAGCAGTTACTCCGACAGGAGTAATTCACCCCTCCACTTT,TRBJ1-6,NA,TRBV6-5,NA
CSVSRGTNYGYTF,TGCAGCGTCTCCCGGGGGACTAACTATGGCTACACCTTC,TRBJ1-2,NA,TRBV29-1,NA
CASSITRTGGDGYTF,TGTGCCAGTAGTATTACGAGGACAGGGGGCGATGGCTACACCTTC,TRBJ1-2,NA,TRBV19,TRBD1
CASSLESRGTTQYF,TGTGCCAGCAGCTTAGAGTCCAGGGGTACGACCCAGTACTTC,TRBJ2-5,NA,TRBV7-2,NA
CASSFTGAEKLFF,TGCGCCAGCTCTTTCACAGGGGCTGAAAAACTGTTTTTT,TRBJ1-4,NA,TRBV5-1,TRBD1
CASSRPPGQGYYGYTF,TGCGCCAGCAGCCGCCCTCCGGGACAGGGATACTATGGCTACACCTTC,TRBJ1-2,NA,TRBV4-1,TRBD1
CASRPGVVKTDTQYF,TGTGCCAGCAGACCCGGGGTGGTCAAAACAGATACGCAGTATTTT,TRBJ2-3,NA,TRBV5-8,NA
CASTSPGIQGEKLFF,TGTGCCAGCACCTCTCCCGGGATCCAGGGGGAAAAACTGTTTTTT,TRBJ1-4,few,TRBV6-5,NA
CATSRRLNEKLFF,TGTGCCACCAGCAGGCGGCTTAATGAAAAACTGTTTTTT,TRBJ1-4,NA,TRBV15,NA
CASSSGQVGYTF,TGTGCCAGCAGCTCGGGACAGGTCGGCTACACCTTC,TRBJ1-2,NA,TRBV5-8,TRBD1
CASSLITGGTEAFF,TGTGCCAGCAGCTTAATAACGGGGGGTACTGAAGCTTTCTTT,TRBJ1-1,NA,TRBV7-3,NA
CATSPPAGGPGANVLTF,TGTGCCACCAGCCCCCCAGCGGGTGGGCCCGGGGCCAACGTCCTGACTTTC,TRBJ2-6,few,TRBV15,NA
CASSPGGSSYEQYF,TGTGCCAGCAGCCCAGGGGGTAGCTCCTACGAGCAGTACTTC,TRBJ2-7,NA,TRBV2,TRBD1
CASRTEANTGELFF,TGTGCCAGCAGAACGGAGGCGAACACCGGGGAGCTGTTTTTT,TRBJ2-2,few,TRBV9,NA
CASSFDGTGERGYTF,TGTGCCAGCAGCTTCGACGGGACAGGGGAACGCGGCTACACCTTC,TRBJ1-2,NA,TRBV5-5,TRBD1
CASSPKTGLSTGELFF,TGTGCCAGCTCACCTAAGACAGGATTGAGCACCGGGGAGCTGTTTTTT,TRBJ2-2,NA,TRBV18,NA
CASSTLQQGSTEAFF,TGTGCCAGCAGTACGCTCCAACAGGGCTCCACTGAAGCTTTCTTT,TRBJ1-1,NA,TRBV6-1,NA
CASSYAGGGQPQHF,TGTGCCAGCAGTTACGCGGGGGGAGGTCAGCCCCAGCATTTT,TRBJ1-5,NA,TRBV6-6,NA
CASSQDEEGKLFF,TGCGCCAGCAGCCAAGATGAGGAAGGAAAACTGTTTTTT,TRBJ1-4,NA,TRBV4-1,NA
CASSEESRTLGKLFF,TGTGCCAGCAGTGAAGAGTCAAGAACCCTAGGAAAACTGTTTTTT,TRBJ1-4,few,TRBV6-1,NA
CASSPDSYGYTF,TGTGCCAGCAGCCCGGACAGCTATGGCTACACCTTC,TRBJ1-2,NA,TRBV7-9,NA
CASSFVSGNYGYTF,TGTGCCAGCAGCTTCGTCTCGGGTAACTATGGCTACACCTTC,TRBJ1-2,NA,TRBV7-2,NA
CATSTSGATDTQYF,TGCGCCACCTCCACTAGCGGTGCTACAGATACGCAGTATTTT,TRBJ2-3,NA,TRBV5-1,TRBD2
CASSLAGLAGRNEQFF,TGTGCCAGCAGCTTGGCCGGACTAGCGGGGCGGAATGAGCAGTTCTTC,TRBJ2-1,NA,TRBV5-5,TRBD2
CASRPGTGELFF,TGCGCCAGCAGACCAGGGACCGGGGAGCTGTTTTTT,TRBJ2-2,once,TRBV5-1,NA
CASSAGHADGTEAFF,TGTGCCAGCAGCGCGGGACACGCCGACGGGACTGAAGCTTTCTTT,TRBJ1-1,NA,TRBV9,NA
CASSRSSEETQYF,TGTGCCAGCAGCCGATCTAGTGAAGAGACCCAGTACTTC,TRBJ2-5,NA,TRBV11-3,NA
CASSVLTSGGTSTDTQYF,TGTGCCAGCAGTGTCCTCACTAGCGGGGGAACCAGCACAGATACGCAGTATTTT,TRBJ2-3,once,TRBV25-1,TRBD2
CASQQGSSYNSPLHF,TGTGCCTCCCAACAGGGAAGCTCCTATAATTCACCCCTCCACTTT,TRBJ1-6,NA,TRBV2,NA
CASSRQGAKENTIYF,TGTGCCAGCAGTCGACAGGGGGCGAAGGAAAACACCATATATTTT,TRBJ1-3,NA,TRBV6-6,TRBD1
CASSLLGGMNTEAFF,TGTGCCAGCAGTTTATTAGGGGGCATGAACACTGAAGCTTTCTTT,TRBJ1-1,NA,TRBV27,TRBD1
CASSRRAGQGDTEAFF,TGTGCCAGCAGCCGACGAGCGGGACAGGGGGACACTGAAGCTTTCTTT,TRBJ1-1,NA,TRBV7-9,TRBD1
CASSLGSGGTTDTQYF,TGTGCCAGCAGCTTAGGTAGCGGGGGGACCACAGATACGCAGTATTTT,TRBJ2-3,NA,TRBV7-3,TRBD2
CASSPRGGNNSPLHF,TGTGCCAGCAGCCCGCGGGGGGGAAATAATTCACCCCTCCACTTT,TRBJ1-6,NA,TRBV9,NA
CASSQDGTGTGNTIYF,TGCGCCAGCAGCCAAGATGGTACAGGGACTGGAAACACCATATATTTT,TRBJ1-3,NA,TRBV4-1,NA
CASSPPRAGAVYGYTF,TGTGCCAGCTCACCACCGAGGGCAGGGGCGGTCTATGGCTACACCTTC,TRBJ1-2,NA,TRBV18,NA
CASSQGNRGRLHF,TGTGCCAGCAGCCAAGGGAACAGGGGGCGCTTACACTTT,TRBJ1-6,NA,TRBV5-5,TRBD1
CASSQAGAVNEQFF,TGTGCCAGCAGCCAAGCGGGGGCCGTTAATGAGCAGTTCTTC,TRBJ2-1,NA,TRBV7-2,TRBD2
CASSVGGLGTEAFF,TGTGCCAGCAGCGTAGGAGGGCTTGGCACTGAAGCTTTCTTT,TRBJ1-1,NA,TRBV9,NA
CAWARQGVSPLHF,TGTGCCTGGGCCAGACAGGGCGTATCACCCCTCCACTTT,TRBJ1-6,NA,TRBV30,TRBD1
CASSHGGGTDTQYF,TGCGCCAGCAGCCATGGCGGGGGCACAGATACGCAGTATTTT,TRBJ2-3,few,TRBV4-3,NA